This T cell receptor beta chain was sequenced during a study of siplizumab effects on memory and regulatory T cells. Study findings and constraints: Siplizumab conditions gave an average of around 64% Treg-derived mappable alloreactive CD4+ clones, versus about 25% for controls. Naive T cells seemed more diverse than memory cells and seemed major alloresponse contributors.

Data came from immunoSEQ multiplex PCR; TCRdb stores just in-frame clones and leaves some out. The table includes tens of thousands of clones, around 97% detected once. The junction had 9 bases not matched to a gene; V was cut back by 4 bases and J by 3 bases. The germline CDR1 and CDR2 sequences are SGDLS and YYNGEE. The CDR3 is 16 residues long. This clone was seen once. The antigen is not known. The clonotype comes from a human donor in good health. Sequencing used naive CD8+ T cells sorted from blood. The J gene is TRBJ2-3, the V gene TRBV9, with 9 bases lining up with TRBD2. CDR3 nucleotide sequence: TGTGCCAGCAGCCCCAGAAGCGGGAGGTCGACAGATACGCAGTATTTT. It is translated as CASSPRSGRSTDTQYF.